This TCR beta chain emerged from a study of control samples from healthy donors and cancer patients. The table came from immunoSEQ multiplex PCR; TCRdb's copy has only in-frame clones and leaves some out. The sample gives just over 80,000 clones, 94% of which show up once; around 5% is in the top ten. The J segment lost 5 bases and the V segment lost 4 bases, leaving 12 bases of the junction unmatched. The CDR3 has 16 residues. Germline V gene sequence: CDR1 MNHNY, CDR2 SVGAGI (reference sequence). The TCR comes from a woman in her late teens or twenties in good health. This chain uses TRBV6-6 with TRBJ2-5, with TRBD2 matching over 8 bases. Sequenced: blood. The CDR3, as DNA: TGTGCCAGCAGTTTAACGGGGGGGAAACTCGTGGAGACCCAGTACTTC. Translating gives CASSLTGGKLVETQYF.